The 21 T cell receptor beta chains listed next were all sequenced from one sample in a study of neoadjuvant anti-PD-1 for oral cavity cancer. Using immunoSEQ multiplex PCR, the repertoire was profiled, and TCRdb retains in-frame clones only, with some absent. The sample lists 20,000 to 25,000 clones, 45% occurring once. Time point meaning: after neoadjuvant nivolumab, at surgical resection. The specimen comprised tumor tissue, sampled after nivolumab (anti-PD-1) treatment. These TCRs come from a person between 40 and 85 years old with oral cavity squamous cell carcinoma.

The rearrangement uses TRBV7-3 and TRBJ2-2, with 12 positions matching TRBD1. The CDR3 is 17 residues long. Trimming removed 0 bases from V and 6 bases from J; junction bases left unmatched: 5. Germline V gene sequence: CDR1 SGHTA, CDR2 FQGTGA. CDR3 sequence: CASSLTRDRGRSGELFF. CDR3 DNA sequence: TGTGCCAGCAGCTTAACGCGGGACAGGGGGCGGTCCGGGGAGCTGTTTTTT.

CDR3 sequence reads: CASSLAVTGELFF. In DNA, the CDR3 is TGTGCCAGCAGCTTAGCGGTCACCGGGGAGCTGTTTTTT. The V call is TRBV7-6, the J call TRBJ2-2; D uncertain. The V gene lost 0 bases and the J gene lost 4 bases, with 3 bases spanning the gap. This CDR3 has 13 residues. CDR1 is SGHVS, CDR2 FNYEAQ, per germline.

This chain uses TRBV6-6 with TRBJ2-3; the D gene is possibly TRBD1 (5 bases). The V end lost 7 bases, the J end lost 0 bases, and 8 bases lay between the germline ends. Germline V gene lookup returns CDR1 MNHNY and CDR2 SVGAGI (reference sequence). The CDR3 sequence is 13 residues long. The CDR3 sequence: CASMDKSTDTQYF. DNA for the CDR3: TGTGCCAGCATGGACAAGAGCACAGATACGCAGTATTTT.

This sequence joins TRBV14 and TRBJ2-7; D is undetermined. V shed 4 bases and J shed 2 bases, with 6 bases lying between them. The CDR3 has 12 residues. Germline CDR1 reads SGHDN; CDR2 reads FVKESK. The CDR3 loop is CASSPGPYEQYF. CDR3 nucleotide sequence: TGTGCCAGCAGCCCTGGGCCCTACGAGCAGTACTTC. The full variable domain, rest sourced from reference TRBV14 and TRBJ2-7, is EAGVTQFPSHSVIEKGQTVTLRCDPISGHDNLYWYRRVMGKEIKFLLHFVKESKQDESGMPNNRFLAERTGGTYSTLKVQPAELEDSGVYFCASSPGPYEQYFGPGTRLTVT.

This clone was seen many times. This chain links TRBV27 with TRBJ2-7, with 8 bases lining up with TRBD1. This CDR3 has 12 residues. The V gene's germline CDR1 is MNHEY and CDR2 SMNVEV (reference sequence). Germline trimming cut 5 bases from V and 6 bases from J; bases unmatched to any gene: 3. This chain's CDR3 is CASSTGGLEQYF. The CDR3 DNA follows: TGTGCCAGCAGTACAGGGGGTCTCGAGCAGTACTTC.

The chain employs TRBV19 and TRBJ2-1; tentatively, D is TRBD1 (5 bases). The CDR3 covers 14 residues. Between the trimmed V and J ends, which lost 4 bases and 3 bases, there was a span of 10 bases. Germline CDR1 is LNHDA and CDR2 is SQIVND (reference sequence). The CDR3 loop is CASSRSDSYNEQFF. The CDR3 DNA reads as TGTGCCAGTAGTAGAAGTGACAGCTACAATGAGCAGTTCTTC.

J is TRBJ2-5 and V is TRBV27; 8 positions agree with TRBD1. The CDR3 length is 15 residues. Germline V gene lookup returns CDR1 MNHEY and CDR2 SMNVEV (reference sequence). V dropped 0 bases and J dropped 5; count of bases not matched to a gene: 5. CDR3 sequence: CASSLSWTGLETQYF. The CDR3 nucleotides read TGTGCCAGCAGTTTATCGTGGACAGGGTTGGAGACCCAGTACTTC.

The genes are TRBV9 and TRBJ1-1, with TRBD1 as a possible D gene (5 bases). Trimming pared 2 bases from V and 4 bases from J, leaving 9 bases between. Germline V gives CDR1 SGDLS, CDR2 YYNGEE. The CDR3 covers 13 residues. The CDR3 bases are TGTGCCAGCAGCGTTATGGGGACCACTGAAGCTTTCTTT. Amino acid sequence: CASSVMGTTEAFF.

This chain uses TRBV7-2 with TRBJ2-7, with 8 bases fitting TRBD2. The CDR3 sequence is 14 residues long. Trimming at V came to 5 bases and at J to 4 bases, leaving 7 bases not matched to a gene. From germline, CDR1 is SGHTA and CDR2 FQGNSA. CDR3 DNA sequence: TGTGCCAGCAGCCCCGGGGGGGTACGGTACGAGCAGTACTTC. It specifies CASSPGGVRYEQYF.

The chain carries TRBV7-3 and TRBJ1-3, with 7 bases identical to TRBD1. CDR3 size: 17 residues. J was trimmed by 3 bases and V by 5 bases; bases with no gene match: 13. Germline V CDR1 and CDR2: SGHTA, FQGTGA. CDR3 DNA: TGTGCCAGCAGCCTAAGGGCCCGGGACAGATATGGAAACACCATATATTTT. Protein product: CASSLRARDRYGNTIYF. Full variable domain (remainder filled in from reference TRBV7-3 and TRBJ1-3): GAGVSQTPSNKVTEKGKYVELRCDPISGHTALYWYRQSLGQGPEFLIYFQGTGAADDSGLPNDRFFAVRPEGSVSTLKIQRTERGDSAVYLCASSLRARDRYGNTIYFGEGSWLTVV.

The chain carries TRBV4-2 and TRBJ1-1; 8 nucleotides align to TRBD1. The length of the CDR3 is 16 residues. CDR1 LGHNA and CDR2 YNFKEQ come from the germline V gene. Trimming removed 5 bases from V and 1 base from J; junction bases left unmatched: 9. The CDR3 nucleotides read TGTGCCAGCAGCGCCCGGGACAGGCCCCCGAACACTGAAGCTTTCTTT. Its translation: CASSARDRPPNTEAFF.

This rearrangement joins TRBV30 to TRBJ2-1; 10 bases fit TRBD1. The CDR3 length is 13 residues. The V segment lost 3 bases and the J segment 15 bases; nucleotides outside the gene matches: 11. Germline loops: CDR1 GTSNPN, CDR2 SVGIG (reference sequence). CDR3 in DNA: TGTGCCTGGAGCGCCCAGGGGGACAGGGGTTCGTTCTTC. Translated: CAWSAQGDRGSFF.

The chain carries TRBV5-4 and TRBJ2-7; D unclear. The CDR3 loop spans 15 amino acids. Germline assignment: CDR1 SGHNT and CDR2 YYREEE (reference sequence). V was pared by 4 bases and J by 0 bases, with 14 bases between. The CDR3, as DNA: TGTGCCAGCAGCCCCCGGCCGGAGAGCTCCTACGAGCAGTACTTC. It translates to CASSPRPESSYEQYF.

The V gene is TRBV25-1, the J gene TRBJ2-1, with D tentatively TRBD1 (6 bases). CDR1 is MGHDK, CDR2 SYGVNS, per germline. CDR3 length: 15 amino acids. V lost 6 bases, J lost 7 bases, and 19 bases lay in between. The CDR3, as DNA: TGTGCCAGCAGCTTACAGGGAAGAGGGACAAATGAGCAGTTCTTC. Translated: CASSLQGRGTNEQFF.

V gene TRBV4-3 combines with J gene TRBJ1-6, with 8 bases lining up with TRBD1. CDR1 LGHNA and CDR2 YSLEER come from the germline V gene. The CDR3 extends over 15 amino acids. Losses at the gene ends were 6 bases for V and 3 bases for J; bases not matched to a gene: 4. The CDR3 sequence is CASRNDRGYNSPLHF. CDR3 bases: TGCGCCAGCAGAAATGACAGGGGCTATAATTCACCCCTCCACTTT.

This clone was seen only a few times. The chain has TRBV7-8 and TRBJ2-7; the match to TRBD1 covers 7 bases. Trimming took 5 bases from V and 2 from J; bases not matched to a gene: 6. The CDR3 spans 14 residues. Germline lookup yields CDR1 SGHVS and CDR2 FQNEAQ. The DNA of the CDR3 is TGTGCCAGCAGCCAAACAGGGGTTCCCTACGAGCAGTACTTC. Residues: CASSQTGVPYEQYF.

This clone was counted a few times. This chain joins TRBV28 and TRBJ1-5; unclear D gene. Germline CDR1 reads MDHEN; CDR2 reads SYDVKM. The CDR3 totals 16 residues. The V and J ends lost 6 bases and 0 bases respectively, with 15 bases between them. CDR3: CASRIRQSYSNQPQHF. CDR3 sequence (DNA): TGTGCCAGCAGGATCAGGCAATCGTATAGCAATCAGCCCCAGCATTTT.

This chain links TRBV5-4 with TRBJ1-4; 7 nucleotides line up with TRBD1. CDR3 size: 16 residues. Germline assignment: CDR1 SGHNT and CDR2 YYREEE (reference sequence). Trimming cost V 2 bases and J 0 bases; bases outside gene matches: 4. The CDR3 sequence is CASSFTGAATNEKLFF. In DNA, the CDR3 is TGTGCCAGCAGCTTTACAGGGGCGGCAACTAATGAAAAACTGTTTTTT.

The V call is TRBV7-2, the J call TRBJ2-2; D might be TRBD2 (5 bases). The CDR3 has 14 amino acids. V was clipped by 1 base and J by 7 bases, with 10 bases between them. CDR1 and CDR2 from the germline V gene are SGHTA and FQGNSA. The CDR3 spells CASSLDIGIGELFF. The CDR3, as DNA: TGTGCCAGCAGCTTAGATATCGGGATCGGGGAGCTGTTTTTT.

The CDR3 DNA is TGTGCCAGCAGTGGGGACAGGGACTATGGCTACACCTTC. Translated, it gives CASSGDRDYGYTF. The chain joins TRBV6-5 to TRBJ1-2, with 9 bases fitting TRBD1. The CDR3 runs to 13 residues. CDR1 and CDR2 from the germline V gene are MNHEY and SVGAGI. V lost 5 bases and J lost 3; bases outside the gene matches: 1.

This chain connects TRBV11-3 to TRBJ2-2, with 11 positions matching TRBD2. The V gene end was trimmed by 5 bases and the J gene end by 5 bases; junction bases not matched to a gene: 4. From germline, CDR1 is SGHNT and CDR2 YENEEA. This CDR3 is built from 15 residues. The CDR3 spells CASSTTSGGTGELFF. The CDR3 region has the DNA TGTGCCAGCAGCACCACTAGCGGGGGAACCGGGGAGCTGTTTTTT.